This entry concerns a single T cell receptor (beta chain). The antigen is unknown. CDR1 is LNHDA, CDR2 SQIVND, per germline (reference sequence). The CDR3 covers 11 residues. V was pared by 10 bases and J by 4 bases, with 10 bases between. This sample is drawn from a study of T cell responses to AZD1222 COVID-19 vaccine. Profiling relied on immunoSEQ multiplex PCR, and the TCRdb table lists in-frame clones only, not all of them. This sample yields roughly 70,000 clones, of which around 85% are seen a single time; roughly 21% belongs to the top ten. Whole-study results and caveats: Spike-specific TCR breadth and depth rose after two AZD1222 doses.

Material: peripheral blood, obtained on day 0 of AZD1222 vaccination. The TCR originated in an adult in good health. The chain carries TRBV19 and TRBJ1-2; D unresolved. CDR3 sequence: CATGLVYGYTF. The CDR3 DNA reads as TGTGCCACCGGCCTGGTCTATGGCTACACCTTC. The whole variable domain, remainder taken from reference TRBV19 and TRBJ1-2, is DGGITQSPKYLFRKEGQNVTLSCEQNLNHDAMYWYRQDPGQGLRLIYYSQIVNDFQKGDIAEGYSVSREKKESFPLTVTSAQKNPTAFYLCATGLVYGYTFGSGTRLTVV.